Shown below are 19 T cell receptor beta chains from a single sample sequenced in a study of T cells in localized non-small cell lung cancer. Profiled with immunoSEQ multiplex PCR; TCRdb holds only in-frame clones, not every one. The repertoire consists of around 40,000 clones, with more than 85% occurring once and the leading ten covering 7% to 9%. The starting material was peripheral blood, obtained before any cancer treatment. The receptors shown here come from a woman between 18 and 50 years old with stage III lung adenocarcinoma.

The J gene is TRBJ2-5, the V gene TRBV5-8, with D possibly being TRBD2 (5 bases). The V end was cut by 2 bases, the J end by 7 bases, with 6 bases between. There are 11 residues in the CDR3. From germline, CDR1 is SGHTS and CDR2 YDEGEE. In nucleotides, the CDR3 is TGTGCCAGCAGCTTCCGGGGGACCCAGTACTTC. Translating gives CASSFRGTQYF.

This chain uses TRBV9 with TRBJ2-3; 14 bases match TRBD2. The CDR3 sequence is 15 residues long. Germline V gene data show CDR1 as SGDLS and CDR2 as YYNGEE. J lost 9 bases, V lost 4 bases, and 7 bases had no gene match. CDR3 amino acids: CASSTGLAGGRTQYF. CDR3 in DNA: TGTGCCAGCAGCACTGGACTAGCGGGGGGAAGGACGCAGTATTTT.

The chain joins TRBV5-1 to TRBJ1-5; D is perhaps TRBD1 (6 bases). The CDR3 has 14 residues. Germline V CDR1 and CDR2: SGHRS, YFSETQ. Trimming took off 4 bases at V and 2 bases at J, with 10 bases between the two ends. For the CDR3, the DNA is TGCGCCAGCAGCCCGGACAGCCGCAATCAGCCCCAGCATTTT. Translating it yields CASSPDSRNQPQHF.

The chain couples TRBV15 to TRBJ1-3; D possibly corresponds to TRBD1 (5 bases). Germline values: CDR1 LNHNV, CDR2 YYDKDF (reference sequence). This CDR3 comprises 15 residues. The V gene lost 8 bases and the J gene lost 0 bases, with 14 bases spanning the gap. This chain's CDR3 is CATAVEGPSGNTIYF. CDR3 nucleotide sequence: TGTGCCACCGCGGTCGAGGGGCCCTCTGGAAACACCATATATTTT.

This rearrangement joins TRBV11-1 to TRBJ2-7; either TRBD1 or TRBD2 may fit D (5 bases each). V dropped 2 bases and J dropped 6 bases, with 8 bases sitting between them. Per germline, CDR1 SGHAT and CDR2 FQDESV (reference sequence). This CDR3 contains 12 residues. The CDR3 nucleotides are TGTGCCAGCAGCTTAAGGGGAGCCGAGCAGTACTTC. It is translated as CASSLRGAEQYF.

The chain employs TRBV6-6 and TRBJ2-3, with D possibly TRBD2 on 7 matching bases. The CDR3 spans 15 residues. CDR1 is MNHNY and CDR2 is SVGAGI in the germline V gene (reference sequence). V was clipped by 6 bases and J by 4 bases, with 17 bases between them. For the CDR3, the DNA is TGTGCCAGCAGCCTAGGGGGGGGGCGCGCAGATACGCAGTATTTT. This gives the protein CASSLGGGRADTQYF.

The chain carries TRBV5-1 and TRBJ2-3, with 13 bases aligning to TRBD2. Germline V gene data show CDR1 as SGHRS and CDR2 as YFSETQ. The CDR3 runs 16 residues. After removal of 1 base from V and 8 bases from J, the junction contained 7 bases not matched to a gene. The CDR3 region is CASSLPGLAGQATQYF. CDR3 nucleotide sequence: TGCGCCAGCAGCTTGCCGGGACTAGCGGGACAAGCTACGCAGTATTTT.

The chain joins TRBV6-1 to TRBJ2-1; no firm D call. The V end lost 6 bases, the J end lost 1 base, and 13 bases lay between the germline ends. The CDR3 consists of 15 residues. Per the germline V gene, CDR1 is MNHNS and CDR2 is SASEGT. The CDR3 DNA is TGTGCCAGCAGCGAGGACGGTGATTCCTACAATGAGCAGTTCTTC. Translating gives CASSEDGDSYNEQFF.

V usage is TRBV9 and J usage is TRBJ1-2, with D unclear. The germline V gene has CDR1 SGDLS and CDR2 YYNGEE. The CDR3 consists of 13 residues. V gave up 6 bases and J gave up 1 base, with 10 bases separating them. The CDR3 bases are TGTGCCAGCACGACCGGAGGTAACTATGGCTACACCTTC. Amino acids: CASTTGGNYGYTF.

The chain has TRBV6-6 and TRBJ1-6; a possible D gene is TRBD1 (5 bases). The V end was cut by 0 bases, the J end by 9 bases, with 15 bases between. The germline V gene has CDR1 MNHNY and CDR2 SVGAGI (reference sequence). This CDR3 spans 16 amino acids. For the CDR3, the DNA is TGTGCCAGCAGTTACTCGGACACCATGGTCTCTTCACCCCTCCACTTT. Protein product: CASSYSDTMVSSPLHF.

The V gene is TRBV21-1, the J gene TRBJ2-3. TRBV21-1 represents a pseudogene. This CDR3 comprises 9 residues. The CDR3, as DNA: TGTGCCAGCAGGATACCGGGGCCATTT. It specifies CASRIPGPF.

This clone was recorded once. The rearrangement joins TRBV5-1 to TRBJ1-1, with D hard to call. From germline, CDR1 is SGHRS and CDR2 YFSETQ. V was cut by 2 bases and J by 3 bases, with 11 bases left in between. The CDR3 extends over 14 amino acids. Here the CDR3 reads CASSFKDGYTEAFF. CDR3 bases: TGCGCCAGCAGCTTTAAGGACGGCTACACTGAAGCTTTCTTT.

This chain connects TRBV2 to TRBJ1-4; 7 bases are a match to TRBD1. Per germline, CDR1 SNHLY and CDR2 FYNNEI. The CDR3 contains 14 residues. With 3 bases clipped from V and 6 bases from J, the junction kept 4 bases outside the gene matches. In nucleotides, the CDR3 is TGTGCCAGCAGTGATGGGCAGGGGGATGAAAAACTGTTTTTT. Protein product: CASSDGQGDEKLFF. The full variable domain, in which reference TRBV2 and TRBJ1-4 provide the parts outside the CDR3, is EPEVTQTPSHQVTQMGQEVILRCVPISNHLYFYWYRQILGQKVEFLVSFYNNEISEKSEIFDDQFSVERPDGSNFTLKIRSTKLEDSAMYFCASSDGQGDEKLFFGSGTQLSVL.

CDR3 in DNA: TGTGCCAGCAGGGCTGATTACGAGCAGTACTTC. This codes for CASRADYEQYF. The chain uses TRBV2 and TRBJ2-7; unclear D gene. The germline V gene encodes CDR1 SNHLY and CDR2 FYNNEI. V was pared by 6 bases and J by 4 bases, with 7 bases between. The CDR3 is made up of 11 amino acids.

The chain carries TRBV11-2 and TRBJ1-6; 9 bases match TRBD1. The CDR3 length is 15 residues. Germline V gene lookup returns CDR1 SGHAT and CDR2 FQNNGV. With 0 bases clipped from V and 7 bases from J, the junction kept 1 base outside the gene matches. The CDR3 spells CASSLETGGNSPLHF. The CDR3 DNA reads as TGTGCCAGCAGCTTAGAAACAGGGGGCAATTCACCCCTCCACTTT.

The chain couples TRBV19 to TRBJ1-5, with 11 bases fitting TRBD1. CDR1 is LNHDA, CDR2 SQIVND, per germline (reference sequence). V dropped 10 bases and J dropped 5; count of bases not matched to a gene: 10. The CDR3 is made up of 15 amino acids. The CDR3 bases are TGTGCCACCGACCGAAGGACAGGGGGCCATCAGCCCCAGCATTTT. Amino acid sequence: CATDRRTGGHQPQHF.

The chain recombines TRBV10-2 with TRBJ1-3, with D tentatively TRBD1 (5 bases). Per the germline V gene, CDR1 is WSHSY and CDR2 is SAAADI. V lost 5 bases, J lost 0 bases, and 20 bases lay in between. There are 18 residues in the CDR3. As DNA, the CDR3 is TGCGCCAGCAGTCCGTCCCCCCCGGGACCGGCCTCTGGAAACACCATATATTTT. Its translation: CASSPSPPGPASGNTIYF.

V usage is TRBV6-6 and J usage is TRBJ2-1; TRBD2 matches at 9 bases. The ends lost 2 bases at V and 4 bases at J; junction bases unmatched: 3. Germline V gene lookup returns CDR1 MNHNY and CDR2 SVGAGI (reference sequence). This CDR3 has 15 residues. CDR3 DNA sequence: TGTGCCAGCAGTTACCGCGCGGGGGGGTACAATGAGCAGTTCTTC. Encoded protein: CASSYRAGGYNEQFF.

The chain carries TRBV6-5 and TRBJ1-1, with D uncertain. The CDR3 runs to 15 residues. Germline CDR1 is MNHEY and CDR2 is SVGAGI. The ends were cut back, 3 bases at V and 4 bases at J, with 15 bases in the middle. This CDR3 reads CASSYYRVGGTEAFF. CDR3 coding DNA: TGTGCCAGCAGTTATTATAGGGTGGGTGGCACTGAAGCTTTCTTT.